This T cell receptor beta chain was sequenced in a study of control samples from healthy donors and cancer patients. The repertoire was sequenced with immunoSEQ multiplex PCR; TCRdb's copy has only in-frame clones and lacks some. The table includes around 120,000 clones, 85% to 90% detected once. The CDR3 sequence is 20 residues long. Germline values: CDR1 KGHSY, CDR2 FQNENV. V was shortened by 0 bases and J by 0 bases, with 21 bases between the two germline ends. Only a few counts were recorded for this clone. The sequence was collected from a woman in her 50s with colorectal cancer. The chain employs TRBV16 and TRBJ2-4; perhaps TRBD1 as D (5 bases). Sample: PBMCs. The CDR3 loop reads CASSQSSPGHAALAKNIQYF. CDR3 nucleotides: TGTGCCAGCAGCCAATCGTCGCCAGGACACGCTGCGCTAGCCAAAAACATTCAGTACTTC.